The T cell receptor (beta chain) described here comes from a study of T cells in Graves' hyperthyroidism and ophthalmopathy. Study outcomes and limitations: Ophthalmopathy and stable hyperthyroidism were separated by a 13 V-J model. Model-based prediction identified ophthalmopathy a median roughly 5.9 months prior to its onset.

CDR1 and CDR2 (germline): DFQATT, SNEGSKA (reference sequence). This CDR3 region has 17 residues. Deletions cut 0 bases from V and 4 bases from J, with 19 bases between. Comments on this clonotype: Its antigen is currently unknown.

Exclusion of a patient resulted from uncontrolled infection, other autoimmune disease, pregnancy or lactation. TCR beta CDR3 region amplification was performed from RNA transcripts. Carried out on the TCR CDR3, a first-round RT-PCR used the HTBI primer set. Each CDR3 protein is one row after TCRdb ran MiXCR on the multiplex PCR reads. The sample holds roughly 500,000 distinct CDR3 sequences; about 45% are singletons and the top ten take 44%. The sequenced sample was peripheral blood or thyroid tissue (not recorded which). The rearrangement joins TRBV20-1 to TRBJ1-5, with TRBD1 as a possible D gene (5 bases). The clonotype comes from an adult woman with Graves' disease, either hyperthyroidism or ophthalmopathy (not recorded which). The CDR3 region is CSAREGGGAPFNQPQHF. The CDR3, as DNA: TGCAGTGCTAGAGAGGGGGGAGGGGCCCCCTTTAATCAGCCCCAGCATTTT.